The TCR beta chain described here comes from a study of neurological immune-mediated disorders. The table lists this clonotype with many counts. 5'RACE with 10-nucleotide random UMIs generated the cDNA. TCRdb passed the 5' RACE reads through MiXCR, listing each CDR3 protein once. The sample lists 50,000 or so distinct CDR3 sequences; roughly a quarter were seen once. CDR1 and CDR2 (germline): SNHLY, FYNNEI. The CDR3 consists of 11 residues. The V end was cut by 5 bases, the J end by 12 bases, with 11 bases between. J is TRBJ2-1 and V is TRBV2, with D unclear. The specimen was PBMCs. This clonotype was obtained from a woman aged 70-85 years in good health. The CDR3 sequence: CASSSLLAQFF. The CDR3, as DNA: TGTGCCAGCAGTTCACTACTCGCGCAGTTCTTC.